This T cell receptor beta chain was recovered during a study of cytomegalovirus exposure and HLA in healthy donors. The overall study: There were approximately 400 genotyped donors. Of these, about 80% fell in the genetic ancestry cluster associated with self-reported Caucasian donors.

The PCR made use of 60 Vbeta and 13 Jbeta primers. Method: immunoSEQ multiplex PCR; TCRdb's copy keeps in-frame clones and lacks some. The sample contains about 170,000 clones, about 82% of which appear only once. This CDR3 has 15 residues. The germline V gene encodes CDR1 KGHSH and CDR2 LQKENI. J was trimmed by 7 bases and V by 6 bases; bases with no gene match: 9. General study results and limits: The productive fraction for most TCR beta V segments was about 87% or about 30% in an earlier analysis. Diagnosis of cytomegalovirus status made by the classifier reportedly showed high specificity and sensitivity.

On this clone itself: What it binds is not known.

Input material: PBMCs. The clonotype originates from a female donor in good health and CMV-seronegative. V and J are TRBV18 and TRBJ1-5, with 10 bases that match TRBD1. CDR3 bases: TGTGCCAGCTCCCAGGGACAGGGGATCGGACAGCCCCAGCATTTT. It encodes CASSQGQGIGQPQHF.